This TCR beta chain was captured in a study of blood T cell repertoires in COVID-19. In the original processing: Amplification of reference gene primers provided the estimated nucleated cell counts. Some clones are missing from TCRdb's copy, which holds only in-frame ones; the method was immunoSEQ multiplex PCR. V and J calls and clone size are given by that table; D and trimming were obtained from the DNA. This table has about 270,000 clones, 80% to 95% appearing once. This CDR3 comprises 15 residues. Trimming pared 6 bases from V and 3 bases from J, leaving 15 bases between. Germline V gene data show CDR1 as MDHEN and CDR2 as SYDVKM.

Sequencing used PBMCs or T cells enriched from blood (not recorded which). The clonotype comes from a man aged 40-50 years who had been exposed to COVID-19. This chain uses TRBV28 with TRBJ1-5; tentatively, D is TRBD1 (6 bases). The CDR3 region is CASSKGRDTNQPQHF. In DNA, the CDR3 is TGTGCCAGCAGCAAAGGCCGGGACACCAATCAGCCCCAGCATTTT.